This T cell receptor beta chain stems from a study of human T cells and chemical hapten exposure. Study findings and constraints: Counts of expanded TCRs at PT1 were positively correlated with patch test score. Once DPC sensitization occurred, TCRs above 1 in 1000 frequency showed no change. Because they had alopecia, donors may respond immunologically unlike healthy people.

V was pared by 5 bases and J by 3 bases, with 17 bases between. CDR3 length: 16 residues. CDR1 KGHSH and CDR2 LQKENI come from the germline V gene. MiXCR, run by TCRdb on the RACE reads, gives a single entry per CDR3 protein. The sample consists of a few hundred thousand distinct CDR3 sequences, about 9% of them appearing once. This clonotype has a count of ten or more. Its target is not known. Described time point: pre-sensitization, week 0. Noted treatment: therapeutic diphenylcyclopropenone sensitization with weekly scalp DPC. The sample was whole blood, taken in connection with sensitization to the hapten diphenylcyclopropenone (DPC). This TCR was recovered from a middle-aged woman with alopecia areata. Some clones in this sample may be carry-over from other donors' samples. The rearrangement links TRBV18 to TRBJ1-5; possibly TRBD1 for D (5 bases). CDR3 protein: CASSTREVLYNQPQHF. Written as DNA, the CDR3 is TGTGCCAGCTCAACCAGGGAGGTACTCTACAATCAGCCCCAGCATTTT. The variable domain in full, with the rest retrieved from reference TRBV18 and TRBJ1-5, is NAGVMQNPRHLVRRRGQEARLRCSPMKGHSHVYWYRQLPEEGLKFMVYLQKENIIDESGMPKERFSAEFPKEGPSILRIQQVVRGDSAAYFCASSTREVLYNQPQHFGDGTRLSIL.